Detailed here is one T cell receptor beta chain. The protocol was immunoSEQ multiplex PCR, while the TCRdb copy is restricted to in-frame clones and leaves out a portion. Seen here are some 16,000 clones, 85% to 95% observed once, and the top ten hold roughly 0.22%. V dropped 0 bases and J dropped 0 bases, with 17 bases sitting between them. CDR1 is KGHSH, CDR2 LQKENI, per germline. CDR3 size: 19 residues. Time point given: week 3, after first cycle of checkpoint inhibitor. The data were taken from a study of blood T cell dynamics during melanoma immunotherapy. This clonotype was obtained from a human donor with melanoma. This specimen consisted of effector memory CD8+ T cells from blood, obtained from a patient treated with checkpoint blockade. The V call is TRBV18, the J call TRBJ1-4; TRBD1 might be the D (5 bases). The CDR3 bases are TGTGCCAGCTCACCACCCCTAACAGGTCCCACGGCAACTAATGAAAAACTGTTTTTT. This encodes CASSPPLTGPTATNEKLFF. Full variable domain (outside the CDR3, taken from reference TRBV18 and TRBJ1-4): NAGVMQNPRHLVRRRGQEARLRCSPMKGHSHVYWYRQLPEEGLKFMVYLQKENIIDESGMPKERFSAEFPKEGPSILRIQQVVRGDSAAYFCASSPPLTGPTATNEKLFFGSGTQLSVL.